Following are 27 T cell receptor beta chains from one sample sequenced in a study of blood T cell repertoires in COVID-19. The table came from immunoSEQ multiplex PCR; TCRdb's copy has only in-frame clones and leaves some out. The repertoire has 85,000 to 100,000 clones, around 75% of them found once; the top ten carry approximately 22%. Source material: peripheral blood. The source of these receptors is a human donor in a cohort sampled during active COVID-19.

V gene TRBV19 combines with J gene TRBJ2-1; 9 bases agree with TRBD2. The trim removed 5 bases at V and 0 bases at J, leaving 2 bases unmatched. CDR1 is LNHDA, CDR2 SQIVND, per germline (reference sequence). The CDR3 sequence is 15 residues long. CDR3 DNA: TGTGCCAGTAGTCTTAGCGGGAGCTCCTACAATGAGCAGTTCTTC. It codes for CASSLSGSSYNEQFF.

This clone occurred once. The gene calls are TRBV27 and TRBJ1-1; TRBD1 matches 10 bases. Germline assignment: CDR1 MNHEY and CDR2 SMNVEV (reference sequence). J lost 12 bases, V lost 4 bases, and 11 bases had no gene match. The CDR3 covers 14 residues. CDR3 nucleotides: TGTGCCAGCAGTTCCTTTCTGGACAGGGGGGACCCTTTCTTT. It translates to CASSSFLDRGDPFF.

The rearrangement joins TRBV11-2 to TRBJ2-3; D not certain. This CDR3 is built from 13 residues. V shed 5 bases and J shed 6 bases, with 12 bases lying between them. Germline values: CDR1 SGHAT, CDR2 FQNNGV. The CDR3 DNA sequence: TGTGCCAGCAGCGAACTCCCCCGGGATACGCAGTATTTT. It is translated as CASSELPRDTQYF.

The chain carries TRBV10-1 and TRBJ2-5; TRBD2 might be the D (6 bases). The V end was cut by 0 bases, the J end by 5 bases, with 10 bases between. The germline V gene encodes CDR1 WNHNN and CDR2 SYGVQD (reference sequence). The CDR3 covers 14 residues. CDR3 coding DNA: TGCGCCAGCAGTGAGTCGGGTCTAGCGGAGACCCAGTACTTC. It encodes CASSESGLAETQYF.

V usage is TRBV25-1 and J usage is TRBJ2-7; no definite D call. The CDR3 is 11 amino acids. The V end was cut by 6 bases, the J end by 6 bases, with 9 bases between. CDR1 and CDR2 from the germline V gene are MGHDK and SYGVNS. The CDR3 DNA sequence: TGTGCCAGCAGCCGTTGGGCCGAGCAGTACTTC. It encodes CASSRWAEQYF.

The chain is built from TRBV5-4 and TRBJ2-3; no reliable D call. With 0 bases removed from V and 4 bases from J, the gap between germline ends came to 12 bases. CDR3 length: 15 residues. In germline, CDR1 is SGHNT, CDR2 YYREEE (reference sequence). CDR3: CASSLETSRADTQYF. CDR3 nucleotides: TGTGCCAGCAGCTTGGAGACCTCCCGGGCAGATACGCAGTATTTT.

This clone was detected a few times. The genes are TRBV11-3 and TRBJ2-1, with D possibly TRBD2 on 5 matching bases. V was trimmed by 4 bases and J by 8 bases, leaving 15 bases between them. Germline values: CDR1 SGHNT, CDR2 YENEEA. The CDR3 extends over 14 amino acids. CDR3 DNA: TGTGCCAGCAGCTCCCCTAGTAGAGCGGATGAGCAGTTCTTC. Protein product: CASSSPSRADEQFF.

This clone was observed once. Other DNA sequences in the same sample also yield this CDR3. The chain uses TRBV18 and TRBJ2-1; 12 bases map to TRBD2. CDR1 and CDR2 from the germline V gene are KGHSH and LQKENI. This CDR3 has 16 residues. V gave up 6 bases and J gave up 1 base; unmatched junction bases: 4. CDR3 nucleotide sequence: TGTGCCAGCTCTCGGACTAGCGGGGATTCCTACAATGAGCAGTTCTTC. It yields the protein CASSRTSGDSYNEQFF.

In its sample, this clone was seen a few times. J is TRBJ1-2 and V is TRBV6-1, with TRBD1 matching 7 bases. J lost 2 bases, V lost 0 bases, and 9 bases had no gene match. The length of the CDR3 is 17 residues. From germline, CDR1 is MNHNS and CDR2 SASEGT. CDR3 bases: TGTGCCAGCAGTGAAGCGCTCGACAGGGCCTCGAACTATGGCTACACCTTC. Residues: CASSEALDRASNYGYTF.

This clone was counted only a few times. The junction does not match germline at one end; this may be a read error. The rearrangement joins TRBV3-1 (or the pseudogene TRBV3-2) to TRBJ1-6, with 8 nucleotides matching TRBD1. The CDR3 contains 14 residues. Germline V gene sequence: CDR1 LGHDT, CDR2 YNNKEL (reference sequence). This CDR3 is CASRQQGDNSPLHF. For the CDR3, the DNA is TGTGCCAGCCGTCAACAGGGGGATAACTCACCCCTCCACTTT.

The chain couples TRBV4-2 to TRBJ2-7; D unclear. The CDR3 sequence is 16 residues long. V shed 0 bases and J shed 6 bases, with 18 bases lying between them. Germline CDR1 LGHNA, CDR2 YNFKEQ. The CDR3 loop reads CASSQDPNEAGGEQYF. In DNA, the CDR3 is TGTGCCAGCAGCCAAGATCCCAATGAGGCTGGCGGCGAGCAGTACTTC.

The chain uses TRBV7-8 and TRBJ2-7, with 8 positions matching TRBD1. The CDR3 sequence is 14 residues long. From germline, CDR1 is SGHVS and CDR2 FQNEAQ. V shed 1 base, J shed 4 bases, and the junction held 3 bases outside the gene matches. The CDR3 DNA is TGTGCCAGCAGCTTAGGACAGGGGTGGTACGAGCAGTACTTC. Its protein is CASSLGQGWYEQYF.

This clone was seen a handful of times. The chain is built from TRBV28 and TRBJ2-3, with TRBD1 matching 7 bases. Trimming cost V 2 bases and J 6 bases; bases outside gene matches: 8. Germline V gene lookup returns CDR1 MDHEN and CDR2 SYDVKM. This CDR3 spans 15 amino acids. CDR3 residues: CASSLEGASMDTQYF. DNA for the CDR3: TGTGCCAGCAGTTTAGAGGGGGCCTCGATGGATACGCAGTATTTT.

This chain joins TRBV18 and TRBJ2-3; TRBD1 agrees at 9 bases. The germline CDR1 and CDR2 sequences are KGHSH and LQKENI. The CDR3 is made up of 15 amino acids. V lost 4 bases, J lost 4 bases, and 6 bases stayed unmatched. The CDR3 is CASSRVTGGSDTQYF. In DNA, the CDR3 is TGTGCCAGCTCACGCGTCACAGGGGGCTCAGATACGCAGTATTTT.

V is TRBV9 and J is TRBJ2-1; the match to TRBD2 covers 10 bases. The CDR3 spans 14 residues. In germline, CDR1 is SGDLS, CDR2 YYNGEE. V dropped 5 bases and J dropped 8; count of bases not matched to a gene: 7. Written as DNA, the CDR3 is TGTGCCAGCAGTGCTAGCGGGAGTATCCATGAGCAGTTCTTC. This translates into CASSASGSIHEQFF.

In DNA, the CDR3 is TGTGCCATCAGTGGAAGGGGGAAGATCAGATCCGAGCGTAATGAGCAGTTCTTC. It is translated as CAISGRGKIRSERNEQFF. The chain combines TRBV10-3 with TRBJ2-1; tentative D call: TRBD1 (6 bases). The V end was cut by 4 bases, the J end by 7 bases, with 26 bases between. The germline CDR1 and CDR2 sequences are ENHRY and SYGVKD. The CDR3 has 18 residues.

The rearrangement joins TRBV5-4 to TRBJ2-5; 7 bases are shared with TRBD1. The trim removed 3 bases at V and 1 base at J, leaving 3 bases unmatched. The CDR3 runs 14 residues. Germline CDR1 reads SGHNT; CDR2 reads YYREEE (reference sequence). CDR3 amino acids: CASSSDRIQETQYF. In DNA form, the CDR3 reads TGTGCCAGCAGCTCGGACAGGATCCAAGAGACCCAGTACTTC. Full variable domain (remainder filled in from reference TRBV5-4 and TRBJ2-5): ETGVTQSPTHLIKTRGQQVTLRCSSQSGHNTVSWYQQALGQGPQFIFQYYREEENGRGNFPPRFSGLQFPNYSSELNVNALELDDSALYLCASSSDRIQETQYFGPGTRLLVL.

The genes are TRBV14 and TRBJ2-7, with D tentatively TRBD2 (5 bases). The CDR3 contains 14 residues. In germline, CDR1 is SGHDN, CDR2 FVKESK. V was shortened by 4 bases and J by 0 bases, with 10 bases between the two germline ends. The CDR3 DNA sequence: TGTGCCAGCAGCCTCCTAGGGAGCTCCTACGAGCAGTACTTC. Amino acid sequence: CASSLLGSSYEQYF. Based on the CDR3 plus reference TRBV14 and TRBJ2-7, the full variable domain is EAGVTQFPSHSVIEKGQTVTLRCDPISGHDNLYWYRRVMGKEIKFLLHFVKESKQDESGMPNNRFLAERTGGTYSTLKVQPAELEDSGVYFCASSLLGSSYEQYFGPGTRLTVT.

The J gene is TRBJ2-3, the V gene TRBV15, with 9 bases aligning to TRBD1. V shed 6 bases and J 2 bases; nucleotides not matched to a gene: 6. The germline gives CDR1 LNHNV, CDR2 YYDKDF (reference sequence). The CDR3 loop spans 15 amino acids. The CDR3 DNA reads as TGTGCCACCAGTACCGGACAGGGGCCCACAGATACGCAGTATTTT. Translating it yields CATSTGQGPTDTQYF. Using reference TRBV15 and TRBJ2-3 for the parts outside the CDR3, the full variable domain is DAMVIQNPRYQVTQFGKPVTLSCSQTLNHNVMYWYQQKSSQAPKLLFHYYDKDFNNEADTPDNFQSRRPNTSFCFLDIRSPGLGDTAMYLCATSTGQGPTDTQYFGPGTRLTVL.

This rearrangement joins TRBV30 to TRBJ1-1; D call uncertain. Germline V gene lookup returns CDR1 GTSNPN and CDR2 SVGIG (reference sequence). The V end lost 0 bases, the J end lost 0 bases, and 17 bases lay between the germline ends. This CDR3 is built from 17 residues. The CDR3 DNA is TGTGCCTGGAGTGTACTACGTGGTGGCGCGGTGAACACTGAAGCTTTCTTT. This sequence encodes CAWSVLRGGAVNTEAFF.

The chain recombines TRBV5-1 with TRBJ2-3, with a tentative D call TRBD1 (6 bases). Trimming took 9 bases from V and 2 from J, leaving 16 bases between them. The CDR3 has 14 amino acids. Germline values: CDR1 SGHRS, CDR2 YFSETQ. The CDR3, as DNA: TGCGCCACCACGACCGGGACACCCACAGATACGCAGTATTTT. Amino acids: CATTTGTPTDTQYF. The complete variable domain, with remaining parts taken from reference TRBV5-1 and TRBJ2-3, reads KAGVTQTPRYLIKTRGQQVTLSCSPISGHRSVSWYQQTPGQGLQFLFEYFSETQRNKGNFPGRFSGRQFSNSRSEMNVSTLELGDSALYLCATTTGTPTDTQYFGPGTRLTVL.

The chain uses TRBV7-3 and TRBJ2-7; D is uncertain. The germline V gene encodes CDR1 SGHTA and CDR2 FQGTGA. The V and J ends lost 0 bases and 0 bases respectively, with 6 bases between them. This CDR3 is built from 14 residues. CDR3 protein: CASSLTPSSYEQYF. The CDR3, as DNA: TGTGCCAGCAGCTTAACGCCGAGCTCCTACGAGCAGTACTTC.

This clone appeared a single time. V gene TRBV27 combines with J gene TRBJ1-4; 8 positions match TRBD1. This CDR3 is built from 14 residues. The V and J ends lost 5 bases and 7 bases, in that order; junction bases with no gene match: 6. CDR1 and CDR2 (germline): MNHEY, SMNVEV (reference sequence). The DNA for the CDR3 is TGTGCCAGCAGTCTAGACAGGGGCTCTGAAAAACTGTTTTTT. Its translation: CASSLDRGSEKLFF.

The chain combines TRBV29-1 with TRBJ2-7; 9 positions match TRBD2. The junction had 6 bases not matched to a gene; V was cut back by 4 bases and J by 2 bases. The CDR3 is 14 residues long. Germline V gene sequence: CDR1 SQVTM, CDR2 ANQGSEA. In DNA, the CDR3 is TGCAGCGTTGTGTGGGCGGGAGGGGCCTACGAGCAGTACTTC. Its protein product is CSVVWAGGAYEQYF.

V usage is TRBV7-8 and J usage is TRBJ2-7; D is perhaps TRBD2 (5 bases). The CDR3 is 16 amino acids. The germline V gene has CDR1 SGHVS and CDR2 FQNEAQ. Trimming pared 1 base from V and 0 bases from J, leaving 13 bases between. In DNA, the CDR3 is TGTGCCAGCAGCTTAGACCAGGAGGTATCCTCCTACGAGCAGTACTTC. Residues: CASSLDQEVSSYEQYF. The full variable domain, completed using reference TRBV7-8 and TRBJ2-7, is GAGVSQSPRYKVAKRGQDVALRCDPISGHVSLFWYQQALGQGPEFLTYFQNEAQLDKSGLPSDRFFAERPEGSVSTLKIQRTQQEDSAVYLCASSLDQEVSSYEQYFGPGTRLTVT.

This clone has more than one count but fewer than ten. The V and J genes are TRBV2 and TRBJ1-2; 9 bases map to TRBD1. CDR1 and CDR2 from the germline V gene are SNHLY and FYNNEI. This CDR3 is built from 12 residues. The junction had 10 bases not matched to a gene; V was cut back by 8 bases and J by 12 bases. The DNA for the CDR3 is TGTGCCAGCGTTCCGGACAGGGGAAGTCACACCTTC. It codes for CASVPDRGSHTF.

This chain connects TRBV24-1 to TRBJ1-4, with unresolved D. Germline loops: CDR1 KGHDR, CDR2 SFDVKD. V dropped 6 bases and J dropped 8 bases, with 12 bases sitting between them. CDR3 length: 13 residues. The chain's CDR3 is CATSLVNGEKLFF. As DNA, the CDR3 is TGTGCCACCAGTTTAGTCAACGGGGAAAAACTGTTTTTT.